The present TCR beta chain was sequenced within a study of neoadjuvant nivolumab and ipilimumab in lung cancer. General study points: TCR receptors were sequenced in few samples. Pretherapy blood TCR richness correlated positively with resected tumor richness.

The CDR3 is made up of 15 amino acids. The germline V gene has CDR1 SGDLS and CDR2 YYNGEE. V was trimmed by 4 bases and J by 0 bases, leaving 10 bases between them. A remark on this clone: What it recognizes is unknown.

Profiled with immunoSEQ multiplex PCR; TCRdb holds only in-frame clones, not every one. The data contain fewer than 30,000 clones, 70% to 80% of them singletons. The V gene is TRBV9, the J gene TRBJ2-2; D gene unclear. The TCR comes from an adult with non-small cell lung cancer. Sequenced here: tumor tissue, sampled after neoadjuvant nivolumab, alone or with ipilimumab, at or shortly before surgery. The CDR3 DNA follows: TGTGCCAGCAGCCCTAGGACCCCGAACACCGGGGAGCTGTTTTTT. As protein: CASSPRTPNTGELFF.